Reported below is one TCR beta chain. Measured with immunoSEQ multiplex PCR; TCRdb has only the in-frame clones, and not every one. The top ten hold more than 7.5% of the sample, which has some 490,000 clones, about nine tenths seen once. The sample originates from a study of blood T cell repertoires in COVID-19. Study background: Sites across the United States, Italy and Spain contributed samples from acute and convalescent COVID-19. T cells, B-cell-depleted T cells, or PBMCs supplied cDNA or gDNA.

The CDR3 sequence is 14 residues long. Between the trimmed V and J ends, which lost 6 bases and 0 bases, there was a span of 8 bases. In germline, CDR1 is MRHNA, CDR2 SNTAGT. Everyone who took part was about 18 to 90 years old, and they came from about two dozen US areas. Assignments of participants to cohorts depended upon their own reported clinical history. Sequencing used PBMCs or T cells enriched from blood (not recorded which). The clonotype was recovered from a woman aged 55-70 years who had recovered from COVID-19. The chain joins TRBV6-4 to TRBJ2-2; no clear D. The CDR3 reads CASRITANTGELFF. In DNA form, the CDR3 reads TGTGCCAGCAGAATTACTGCGAACACCGGGGAGCTGTTTTTT.